This entry lists 3 T cell receptor beta chains sequenced from one sample in a study of cytomegalovirus exposure and HLA in healthy donors. PCR was performed using 60 Vbeta and 13 Jbeta primers. Sequencing was performed with immunoSEQ multiplex PCR; in TCRdb, only in-frame clones are kept and a portion is missing. This sample carries under 300,000 clones, roughly 90% of them seen once, and the ten largest clones take 4%. What was sequenced was PBMCs. These receptors were obtained from a man aged 35-49 years in good health and CMV-seropositive.

This clone was counted once. J is TRBJ1-2 and V is TRBV18; the D gene is possibly TRBD1 (5 bases). Germline CDR1 and CDR2: KGHSH and LQKENI. CDR3 size: 18 residues. V was shortened by 6 bases and J by 3 bases, with 26 bases between the two germline ends. DNA of the CDR3: TGTGCCAGCTCCCTGATGGGTCCGATGGGGCAGCGGGACTATGGCTACACCTTC. Protein sequence: CASSLMGPMGQRDYGYTF.

About this clone itself: Other DNA sequences in this sample translate to the same CDR3. The V call is TRBV7-9, the J call TRBJ1-5; 9 positions match TRBD1. Germline loops: CDR1 SEHNR, CDR2 FQNEAQ (reference sequence). The CDR3 runs 14 residues. The ends lost 5 bases at V and 4 bases at J; junction bases unmatched: 3. DNA of the CDR3: TGTGCCAGCAGCCCGACAGGGGGTAATCAGCCCCAGCATTTT. Translated: CASSPTGGNQPQHF.

The chain has TRBV2 and TRBJ2-5; 8 bases are shared with TRBD1. CDR3 length equals 13 residues. Trimming took 5 bases from V and 4 from J; bases not matched to a gene: 3. Germline CDR1 and CDR2: SNHLY and FYNNEI. CDR3 DNA: TGTGCCAGCAGTCTGGGACAGGTAGAGACCCAGTACTTC. It codes for CASSLGQVETQYF.